The sequence of this T cell receptor beta chain was determined in a study of CD8+CD57+ T cells in acquired aplastic anemia. Study-level background: The DNA of sorted CD4+ and CD8+ cells averaged about 3 ug. CD4+ reads averaged around 9.9 million in healthy donors. Study-wide results and limits: Patients and controls were found to share about 31 CD8+ CDR3 sequences. Patients did not significantly differ from controls in CD8+ Simpson's diversity.

Researchers used genomic DNA as the template to profile TCR beta VDJ and CDR3. TCRdb re-called the reads with MiXCR, one entry per CDR3 protein. Among 62,000 or so distinct CDR3 sequences listed, 50% to 55% were seen once. For this clonotype: Its antigen is still unknown.

Trimming at V came to 0 bases and at J to 9 bases, leaving 5 bases not matched to a gene. Germline V gene sequence: CDR1 MGHRA, CDR2 YSYEKL. The CDR3 is 15 amino acids. The V and J genes are TRBV4-1 and TRBJ1-6; TRBD1 aligns across 7 bases. The TCR comes from a human donor in good health, serving as a control. The sequenced sample consisted of sorted CD4+, CD8+, or CD8+CD57+ T cells (not recorded which) from PBMCs. The CDR3 sequence is CASSQEGQSGSPLHF. In nucleotides, the CDR3 is TGCGCCAGCAGCCAAGAGGGACAGTCGGGTTCACCCCTCCACTTT.